The 29 T cell receptor beta chains below all came from one sample that was sequenced in a study of CD8 T cells in ankylosing spondylitis. MiXCR, run by TCRdb on the 5' RACE reads, gives a single entry per CDR3 protein. Of more than 200,000 distinct CDR3 sequences in the sample, 20% to 30% were seen once. The sequencing input was blood, either unsorted or a sorted T cell fraction (not recorded which). The receptors come from a male donor with ankylosing spondylitis or in good health (not recorded which).

This clonotype has just a few counts. This chain connects TRBV27 to TRBJ1-5; D remains unclear. Germline V gives CDR1 MNHEY, CDR2 SMNVEV (reference sequence). The CDR3 spans 18 residues. Trimming cost V 6 bases and J 7 bases, with 28 bases left between them. This CDR3 is CASSQPPIVGRSKQPQHF. The DNA of the CDR3 is TGTGCCAGCAGCCAACCTCCCATCGTAGGGCGCTCAAAACAGCCCCAGCATTTT.

The chain carries TRBV5-6 and TRBJ1-1; no definite D call. The V end lost 4 bases, the J end lost 7 bases, and 11 bases lay between the germline ends. Germline V gene lookup returns CDR1 SGHDT and CDR2 YYEEEE. The CDR3 contains 12 residues. This CDR3 reads CASSPDGNEAFF. CDR3 coding DNA: TGTGCCAGCAGCCCCGACGGGAATGAAGCTTTCTTT.

The gene calls are TRBV10-3 and TRBJ2-7; D is ambiguous. Deletions cut 5 bases from V and 0 bases from J, with 5 bases between. Germline-derived CDR1 and CDR2 are ENHRY and SYGVKD. CDR3 length equals 12 residues. This CDR3 reads CAISTHSYEQYF. The CDR3 nucleotides are TGTGCCATCAGTACCCACTCCTACGAGCAGTACTTC.

The CDR3 protein is CASSPNQGAEETQYF. DNA of the CDR3: TGTGCCAGCTCACCGAACCAGGGGGCTGAGGAGACCCAGTACTTC. This sequence joins TRBV18 and TRBJ2-5; 8 nucleotides line up with TRBD1. Unmatched junction bases numbered 8, after V lost 3 bases and J lost 5 bases. Germline CDR1 reads KGHSH; CDR2 reads LQKENI. The CDR3 is 15 amino acids.

The V gene is TRBV20-1, the J gene TRBJ2-3; TRBD2 is a possible D gene (6 bases). CDR3 length: 15 residues. Trimming shortened V by 6 bases and J by 2 bases, and 18 bases separated the two germline ends. Germline CDR1 reads DFQATT; CDR2 reads SNEGSKA (reference sequence). The CDR3 DNA reads TGCAGTGCCCTCGATCCGGGACTTCTCACAGATACGCAGTATTTT. It specifies CSALDPGLLTDTQYF.

This clonotype turned up a few times. The gene calls are TRBV6-5 and TRBJ2-3; no clear D gene. From germline, CDR1 is MNHEY and CDR2 SVGAGI. CDR3 length: 13 residues. V dropped 0 bases and J dropped 6 bases, with 7 bases sitting between them. The CDR3 sequence is CASSYSKWDTQYF. CDR3 nucleotides: TGTGCCAGCAGTTACTCGAAGTGGGATACGCAGTATTTT.

This clonotype has a handful of counts. This chain links TRBV20-1 with TRBJ2-3, with 9 bases that match TRBD2. With 0 bases clipped from V and 0 bases from J, the junction kept 7 bases outside the gene matches. CDR1 DFQATT and CDR2 SNEGSKA come from the germline V gene (reference sequence). The CDR3 is 17 residues long. The CDR3 sequence: CSARDPRAGGSTDTQYF. The DNA of the CDR3 is TGCAGTGCTAGAGATCCCCGGGCGGGGGGGAGCACAGATACGCAGTATTTT.

V gene TRBV2 combines with J gene TRBJ2-1; D assignment may be TRBD1 or TRBD2 (5 bases each). Trimming cost V 3 bases and J 7 bases, with 13 bases left between them. From germline, CDR1 is SNHLY and CDR2 FYNNEI. The length of the CDR3 is 14 residues. CDR3 amino acids: CASSEPLGRNEQFF. In nucleotides, the CDR3 is TGTGCCAGCAGTGAGCCTTTGGGACGGAATGAGCAGTTCTTC.

This clonotype was observed a handful of times. V is TRBV24-1 and J is TRBJ2-1; TRBD1 matches 10 bases. Trimming at V came to 4 bases and at J to 9 bases, leaving 8 bases not matched to a gene. Germline lookup yields CDR1 KGHDR and CDR2 SFDVKD. The length of the CDR3 is 15 residues. CDR3 DNA sequence: TGTGCCACCAGTGACCCAGACAGGGGGCAGGTTGAGCAGTTCTTC. Its translation is CATSDPDRGQVEQFF.

The V call is TRBV6-6, the J call TRBJ1-5; D is undetermined. Trimming removed 6 bases at V and 5 bases at J, with 11 bases between. Germline loops: CDR1 MNHNY, CDR2 SVGAGI (reference sequence). The CDR3 consists of 13 residues. CDR3 residues: CASSITVDQPQHF. Written as DNA, the CDR3 is TGTGCCAGCAGCATCACGGTAGATCAGCCCCAGCATTTT.

The chain carries TRBV12-3 or TRBV12-4 and TRBJ2-3, with TRBD2 matching over 11 bases. CDR3 length: 14 residues. With V trimmed by 5 bases and J by 6 bases, 4 bases remained unmatched. CDR3 sequence: CASSPTSGVDTQYF. The CDR3 region has the DNA TGTGCCAGCAGTCCGACTAGCGGGGTTGATACGCAGTATTTT.

This clonotype was counted between two and nine times. V gene TRBV29-1 combines with J gene TRBJ1-4, with 8 bases lining up with TRBD1. Germline assignment: CDR1 SQVTM and CDR2 ANQGSEA. The CDR3 spans 13 residues. The V segment lost 6 bases and the J segment 8 bases; nucleotides outside the gene matches: 8. The CDR3 bases are TGCAGCGTACAGACAGGGGATATCGAAAAACTGTTTTTT. Protein product: CSVQTGDIEKLFF. The full variable domain, completed using reference TRBV29-1 and TRBJ1-4, is SAVISQKPSRDICQRGTSLTIQCQVDSQVTMMFWYRQQPGQSLTLIATANQGSEATYESGFVIDKFPISRPNLTFSTLTVSNMSPEDSSIYLCSVQTGDIEKLFFGSGTQLSVL.

This clonotype has a count of ten or more. The chain is built from TRBV29-1 and TRBJ2-1, with D possibly TRBD1 on 5 matching bases. Germline V gives CDR1 SQVTM, CDR2 ANQGSEA. The germline V and J ends were trimmed by 6 bases and 0 bases, with 18 bases remaining between them. CDR3 length equals 16 residues. The CDR3 here is CSVHSGTGDSYNEQFF. The CDR3 region has the DNA TGCAGCGTCCACTCGGGTACAGGAGACTCCTACAATGAGCAGTTCTTC.

Only one count was recorded for this clonotype. The rearrangement joins TRBV24-1 to TRBJ2-3; 10 nucleotides agree with TRBD2. V lost 4 bases, J lost 9 bases, and 9 bases stayed unmatched. Germline CDR1 reads KGHDR; CDR2 reads SFDVKD. This CDR3 region has 15 residues. CDR3 nucleotide sequence: TGTGCCACCAGTGACGAGCGGGGGGGTCTGGGGACGCAGTATTTT. Protein sequence: CATSDERGGLGTQYF.

In its sample, this clonotype was seen many times. J is TRBJ2-7 and V is TRBV5-5; D is perhaps TRBD1 (5 bases). V shed 0 bases and J shed 2 bases, with 12 bases lying between them. This CDR3 has 15 residues. The V gene's germline CDR1 is SGHKS and CDR2 YYEKEE (reference sequence). Here the CDR3 reads CASSLVGRQPYEQYF. In DNA form, the CDR3 reads TGTGCCAGCAGCTTGGTGGGGCGACAGCCCTACGAGCAGTACTTC.

J is TRBJ2-3 and V is TRBV10-3; D unclear. Germline assignment: CDR1 ENHRY and CDR2 SYGVKD. V was shortened by 6 bases and J by 9 bases, with 16 bases between the two germline ends. This CDR3 contains 13 residues. CDR3 in amino acids: CAIRWPDSRTQYF. The CDR3 bases are TGTGCCATCAGATGGCCAGATTCGCGAACGCAGTATTTT.

The sample holds many counts of this clonotype. V gene TRBV2 combines with J gene TRBJ2-7; D is ambiguous. Deletions cut 1 base from V and 9 bases from J, with 7 bases between. CDR3 length: 11 residues. The V gene's germline CDR1 is SNHLY and CDR2 FYNNEI. CDR3 coding DNA: TGTGCCAGCAGTGAAGGGGGTCTGCAGTACTTC. Its protein is CASSEGGLQYF.

V is TRBV12-3 or TRBV12-4 and J is TRBJ2-3; 8 nucleotides match TRBD2. This CDR3 comprises 15 residues. The junction had 5 bases not matched to a gene; V was cut back by 3 bases and J by 3 bases. CDR3 protein: CASSFFSGVTDTQYF. DNA of the CDR3: TGTGCCAGCAGTTTCTTTAGCGGGGTTACAGATACGCAGTATTTT.

The J gene is TRBJ2-5, the V gene TRBV11-2; the match to TRBD1 covers 8 bases. Trimming at V came to 4 bases and at J to 10 bases, leaving 14 bases not matched to a gene. Germline V CDR1 and CDR2: SGHAT, FQNNGV. This CDR3 region has 15 residues. The CDR3, as DNA: TGTGCCAGCAGCTCGACAGGGGAACTTCGTCGGGACCAGTACTTC. Protein: CASSSTGELRRDQYF.

The chain employs TRBV29-1 and TRBJ2-7; either TRBD1 or TRBD2 may fit D (6 bases each). The V end lost 3 bases, the J end lost 5 bases, and 14 bases lay between the germline ends. The germline CDR1 and CDR2 sequences are SQVTM and ANQGSEA. The CDR3 covers 13 residues. CDR3 DNA: TGCAGCGTTGAGGTGGACCGGGGGCACGAGCAGTACTTC. It codes for CSVEVDRGHEQYF.

The gene calls are TRBV15 and TRBJ2-7; D is perhaps TRBD1 (5 bases). The germline gives CDR1 LNHNV, CDR2 YYDKDF (reference sequence). The CDR3 covers 15 residues. V was trimmed by 4 bases and J by 0 bases, leaving 13 bases between them. The CDR3 sequence: CATSTSDTSSYEQYF. The CDR3 DNA follows: TGTGCCACCAGCACCTCGGACACCAGCTCCTACGAGCAGTACTTC.

This clonotype was seen at least ten times. The chain recombines TRBV20-1 with TRBJ2-7, with D tentatively TRBD1 (6 bases). V was clipped by 5 bases and J by 4 bases, with 9 bases between them. The CDR3 is 11 residues long. In germline, CDR1 is DFQATT, CDR2 SNEGSKA (reference sequence). The CDR3 DNA reads TGCAGTGCTCCCCAGGGGTACGAGCAGTACTTC. Protein product: CSAPQGYEQYF.

This clonotype was seen many times. V and J are TRBV20-1 and TRBJ2-5, with D perhaps TRBD1 (6 bases). V lost 5 bases to trimming and J lost 5 bases, with 21 bases between them. Germline values: CDR1 DFQATT, CDR2 SNEGSKA (reference sequence). The CDR3 has 15 residues. The CDR3 is CSAGQLGQPEETQYF. CDR3 in DNA: TGCAGTGCTGGCCAGCTTGGACAGCCCGAGGAGACCCAGTACTTC.

This clonotype was counted many times. The chain couples TRBV11-2 to TRBJ2-2; 9 nucleotides agree with TRBD1. From germline, CDR1 is SGHAT and CDR2 FQNNGV. Unmatched junction bases numbered 17, after V lost 5 bases and J lost 4 bases. The CDR3 consists of 19 residues. CDR3: CASSHVFGTGRSVTGELFF. The CDR3 coding sequence is TGTGCCAGCAGCCACGTTTTCGGGACAGGGAGGTCGGTCACCGGGGAGCTGTTTTTT.

The gene calls are TRBV6-1 and TRBJ1-2, with 8 nucleotides matching TRBD1. Germline V gene lookup returns CDR1 MNHNS and CDR2 SASEGT. The CDR3 contains 13 residues. V lost 7 bases, J lost 6 bases, and 7 bases stayed unmatched. CDR3 in amino acids: CASKLGQGNGYTF. The CDR3 DNA reads as TGTGCCAGCAAACTTGGACAGGGAAATGGCTACACCTTC.

This clonotype appeared many times. This sequence joins TRBV28 and TRBJ1-5, with D possibly matching TRBD1 (5 bases). V was pared by 2 bases and J by 9 bases, with 11 bases between. This CDR3 contains 13 residues. The V gene's germline CDR1 is MDHEN and CDR2 SYDVKM. The chain's CDR3 is CASSLPGGGPQHF. The CDR3 DNA reads TGTGCCAGCAGTTTACCCGGGGGTGGGCCCCAGCATTTT.

The sample holds a few counts of this clonotype. The chain combines TRBV27 with TRBJ2-5; TRBD1 is a possible D gene (7 bases). This CDR3 region has 14 residues. Trimming pared 6 bases from V and 5 bases from J, leaving 16 bases between. Germline CDR1 is MNHEY and CDR2 is SMNVEV (reference sequence). CDR3 amino acids: CASSRRTGGETQYF. CDR3 coding DNA: TGTGCCAGCAGCCGGAGGACAGGAGGGGAGACCCAGTACTTC.

The chain combines TRBV20-1 with TRBJ1-5, with 7 bases matching TRBD1. The CDR3 has 14 amino acids. Germline values: CDR1 DFQATT, CDR2 SNEGSKA (reference sequence). Germline trimming cut 3 bases from V and 5 bases from J; bases unmatched to any gene: 7. For the CDR3, the DNA is TGCAGTGCTAGCGACTACAGGGGCCATCAGCCCCAGCATTTT. Protein product: CSASDYRGHQPQHF.

The DNA of the CDR3 is TGTGCCACTGCCTGGGGCAGGGGTTTGGACGAGCAGTACTTC. It encodes CATAWGRGLDEQYF. The chain recombines TRBV12-3 or TRBV12-4 with TRBJ2-7; D is perhaps TRBD1 (6 bases). There are 14 residues in the CDR3. V shed 10 bases and J shed 5 bases, with 21 bases lying between them.